A selection of T cell receptor beta chains follows, all from one sample in a study of identical twins. MiXCR, run by TCRdb on the 5' RACE reads, gives a single entry per CDR3 protein. The sample includes hundreds of thousands of distinct CDR3 sequences, approximately 13% of them seen just once. These records were also assigned to another study, of yellow fever vaccine responses in identical twins.

The sequencing input was PBMCs. The receptors derive from a woman aged 18-35 years in good health. CDR3s include the opening cysteine and the closing phenylalanine or tryptophan. Each record gives: CDR3 DNA, CDR3 protein, D gene, J gene, V gene, clone size. The D gene is left open where the match is weak. Only some rows state a clone size, as once, few, many or a class for expanded clones.

CDR3nt: TGCGCCAGCAGCTCCAGGACTAGCGGGAGGGTCGATGAGCAGTTCTTC
CDR3aa: CASSSRTSGRVDEQFF
d_gene: TRBD2
j_gene: TRBJ2-1
v_gene: TRBV5-1
abundance: few

CDR3nt: TGTGCCAGCAGCTTTTCCGGCTACAATCAGCCCCAGCATTTT
CDR3aa: CASSFSGYNQPQHF
d_gene: .
j_gene: TRBJ1-5
v_gene: TRBV5-5
abundance: few

CDR3nt: TGTGCCATCGGGCGGGAGAGCTCCTACAATGAGCAGTTCTTC
CDR3aa: CAIGRESSYNEQFF
d_gene: TRBD2
j_gene: TRBJ2-1
v_gene: TRBV10-3
abundance: many

CDR3nt: TGTGCCAGCAGTTATACCCTGGACAGGGAACCCTCCTACGAGCAGTACTTC
CDR3aa: CASSYTLDREPSYEQYF
d_gene: TRBD1
j_gene: TRBJ2-7
v_gene: TRBV6-2/TRBV6-3
abundance: few

CDR3nt: TGTGCCAGCACCCCGGTGGCTAGGTCCACAGATACGCAGTATTTT
CDR3aa: CASTPVARSTDTQYF
d_gene: .
j_gene: TRBJ2-3
v_gene: TRBV4-2
abundance: .

CDR3nt: TGTGCCAGCAGCCAAGATGCGCCAGGGGGAATCCAAGAGACCCAGTACTTC
CDR3aa: CASSQDAPGGIQETQYF
d_gene: TRBD1
j_gene: TRBJ2-5
v_gene: TRBV4-2
abundance: few

CDR3nt: TGCGCCAGCAGCTTGGGACAGGGGCCGAATATGAACACTGAAGCTTTCTTT
CDR3aa: CASSLGQGPNMNTEAFF
d_gene: TRBD1
j_gene: TRBJ1-1
v_gene: TRBV5-1
abundance: .

CDR3nt: TGTGCCAGCAGCATCTTCGAGACCCAGTACTTC
CDR3aa: CASSIFETQYF
d_gene: .
j_gene: TRBJ2-5
v_gene: TRBV19
abundance: many

CDR3nt: TGTGCCAGCAGCCAAGACCCCCGGGACGCCAAGGGGGGCACAGATACGCAGTATTTT
CDR3aa: CASSQDPRDAKGGTDTQYF
d_gene: .
j_gene: TRBJ2-3
v_gene: TRBV14
abundance: few

CDR3nt: TGTGCCAGCAGGCAGGGGGTATCCTACGAGCAGTACTTC
CDR3aa: CASRQGVSYEQYF
d_gene: TRBD1
j_gene: TRBJ2-7
v_gene: TRBV3-1
abundance: .

CDR3nt: TGTGCCAGCAGCTTGTTGACAGGGGACCCCAATGAGCAGTTCTTC
CDR3aa: CASSLLTGDPNEQFF
d_gene: TRBD1
j_gene: TRBJ2-1
v_gene: TRBV5-5
abundance: few

CDR3nt: TGCGCCAGCAGCTTGATTACAGACGTATACAATGAGCAGTTCTTC
CDR3aa: CASSLITDVYNEQFF
d_gene: .
j_gene: TRBJ2-1
v_gene: TRBV5-1
abundance: few

CDR3nt: TGTGCCAGCTCACCACGAAAGGGACTAGTGGCGGGAAATGAGCAGTTCTTC
CDR3aa: CASSPRKGLVAGNEQFF
d_gene: TRBD2
j_gene: TRBJ2-1
v_gene: TRBV18
abundance: .

CDR3nt: TGCGCCAGCAGTGAGTCGGTCGGGAGGGGTGAAAAACTGTTTTTT
CDR3aa: CASSESVGRGEKLFF
d_gene: .
j_gene: TRBJ1-4
v_gene: TRBV10-1
abundance: .

CDR3nt: TGTGCCAGCATGAGCGGGGGACCCTACAATGAGCAGTTCTTC
CDR3aa: CASMSGGPYNEQFF
d_gene: TRBD2
j_gene: TRBJ2-1
v_gene: TRBV6-2/TRBV6-3
abundance: many

CDR3nt: TGTGCCAGCAGCTTAGACGGGACGTCGCGGAACATTCAGTACTTC
CDR3aa: CASSLDGTSRNIQYF
d_gene: .
j_gene: TRBJ2-4
v_gene: TRBV11-2
abundance: .

CDR3nt: TGTGCCAGCAGCTTAGTGGGGCTAGCGGGGGGCCTCACAGATACGCAGTATTTT
CDR3aa: CASSLVGLAGGLTDTQYF
d_gene: TRBD2
j_gene: TRBJ2-3
v_gene: TRBV11-1
abundance: many

CDR3nt: TGTGCCAGCACACTGGAGCTCAACACCGGGGAGCTGTTTTTT
CDR3aa: CASTLELNTGELFF
d_gene: .
j_gene: TRBJ2-2
v_gene: TRBV6-1
abundance: few

CDR3nt: TGCGCCAGCAGCTTGGGGACAGGGGGCGAAGGCCCGCTTGTTCCTAAAAACTTC
CDR3aa: CASSLGTGGEGPLVPKNF
d_gene: TRBD1
j_gene: TRBJ2-1
v_gene: TRBV5-1
abundance: few

CDR3nt: TGCGCCAGCAGCCAAGATTGGACAGGGATTGAGCCCCAGCATTTT
CDR3aa: CASSQDWTGIEPQHF
d_gene: TRBD1
j_gene: TRBJ1-5
v_gene: TRBV4-1
abundance: few

CDR3nt: TGTGCCAGCAGCGTAGGTGAGGGCCTGGGCGATGAGCAGTTCTTC
CDR3aa: CASSVGEGLGDEQFF
d_gene: .
j_gene: TRBJ2-1
v_gene: TRBV9
abundance: .

CDR3nt: TGTGCCAGCAGTCCAGGACTGAAAGAAACTAGCACAGATACGCAGTATTTT
CDR3aa: CASSPGLKETSTDTQYF
d_gene: .
j_gene: TRBJ2-3
v_gene: TRBV6-1
abundance: few

CDR3nt: TGTGCCACCAGTGAACCCGGCGGCGGGAATGAGCAGTTCTTC
CDR3aa: CATSEPGGGNEQFF
d_gene: .
j_gene: TRBJ2-1
v_gene: TRBV24-1
abundance: .

CDR3nt: TGTGCCAGCAGCCTAACAACAGGGGGTGTTGAAGCTTTCTTT
CDR3aa: CASSLTTGGVEAFF
d_gene: TRBD1
j_gene: TRBJ1-1
v_gene: TRBV7-9
abundance: many

CDR3nt: TGCGCCAGCAGCTTGGGGGCCGGGACTTGGGGTATGGATACGCAGTATTTT
CDR3aa: CASSLGAGTWGMDTQYF
d_gene: .
j_gene: TRBJ2-3
v_gene: TRBV5-1
abundance: .

CDR3nt: TGTGCCAGCAGCCCCTCGGACAGGTACAATGAGCAGTTCTTC
CDR3aa: CASSPSDRYNEQFF
d_gene: TRBD1
j_gene: TRBJ2-1
v_gene: TRBV3-1
abundance: many

CDR3nt: TGCGCCAGCAGCCAAGCCCCGCCAGGGATGAACACTGAAGCTTTCTTT
CDR3aa: CASSQAPPGMNTEAFF
d_gene: .
j_gene: TRBJ1-1
v_gene: TRBV4-1
abundance: .

CDR3nt: TGTGCCAGCAGCTTAGAGGTAGGGGGGCTAGCGACCAATGAGCAGTTCTTC
CDR3aa: CASSLEVGGLATNEQFF
d_gene: .
j_gene: TRBJ2-1
v_gene: TRBV7-9
abundance: once

CDR3nt: TGCAGCTCTGGGGCGGGAGTATACAATGAGCAGTTCTTC
CDR3aa: CSSGAGVYNEQFF
d_gene: TRBD2
j_gene: TRBJ2-1
v_gene: TRBV29-1
abundance: .

CDR3nt: TGTGCCAGCAGCCCGGGTGGGGGGGAAGGCTACACCTTC
CDR3aa: CASSPGGGEGYTF
d_gene: .
j_gene: TRBJ1-2
v_gene: TRBV7-9
abundance: .

CDR3nt: TGCAGTGCGAGGGGGAGCTCCTATAATTCACCCCTCCACTTT
CDR3aa: CSARGSSYNSPLHF
d_gene: .
j_gene: TRBJ1-6
v_gene: TRBV20-1
abundance: many

CDR3nt: TGTGCCACCAGTCCGTACCTGGGGGGGGATACGCAGTATTTT
CDR3aa: CATSPYLGGDTQYF
d_gene: TRBD2
j_gene: TRBJ2-3
v_gene: TRBV24-1
abundance: .

CDR3nt: TGCGCCAGCAGCTCGGACACTCCGGCTTCTGGAAACACCATATATTTT
CDR3aa: CASSSDTPASGNTIYF
d_gene: .
j_gene: TRBJ1-3
v_gene: TRBV5-1
abundance: .

CDR3nt: TGTGCCAGCAGTGTCTCCAGGGGCGGAAACACCATATATTTT
CDR3aa: CASSVSRGGNTIYF
d_gene: .
j_gene: TRBJ1-3
v_gene: TRBV2
abundance: few

CDR3nt: TGCAGCGCCCTGGGACTAGCGGGAGCTGATACGCAGTATTTT
CDR3aa: CSALGLAGADTQYF
d_gene: TRBD2
j_gene: TRBJ2-3
v_gene: TRBV29-1
abundance: many

CDR3nt: TGTGCCAGCTCACCAGGAGGGACCCAATACAATGAGCAGTTCTTC
CDR3aa: CASSPGGTQYNEQFF
d_gene: .
j_gene: TRBJ2-1
v_gene: TRBV18
abundance: .

CDR3nt: TGTGCCATCAGTGAGTCGACTCGGGGTGGAACTGAAGCTTTCTTT
CDR3aa: CAISESTRGGTEAFF
d_gene: .
j_gene: TRBJ1-1
v_gene: TRBV10-3
abundance: few

CDR3nt: TGTGCCAGCAGTTTGGGGGGACTAGCGGGGACCGGGGAGCTGTTTTTT
CDR3aa: CASSLGGLAGTGELFF
d_gene: TRBD2
j_gene: TRBJ2-2
v_gene: TRBV28
abundance: many

CDR3nt: TGTGCCATCTGGCCGGGACAGGGAATCTTGGGCTCCTACAATGAGCAGTTCTTC
CDR3aa: CAIWPGQGILGSYNEQFF
d_gene: TRBD1
j_gene: TRBJ2-1
v_gene: TRBV6-4
abundance: .

CDR3nt: TGCAGCGTTCAAGGGGGCGACACCGGGGAGCTGTTTTTT
CDR3aa: CSVQGGDTGELFF
d_gene: TRBD1
j_gene: TRBJ2-2
v_gene: TRBV29-1
abundance: many

CDR3nt: TGTGCCAGCAGTAGAGCGGGAGGGCCGCCAGATACGCAGTATTTT
CDR3aa: CASSRAGGPPDTQYF
d_gene: TRBD2
j_gene: TRBJ2-3
v_gene: TRBV2
abundance: many

CDR3nt: TGTGCCAGCAGCTTCACCACTAGCGGGAGGGCCGAGGCCAAAAACATTCAGTACTTC
CDR3aa: CASSFTTSGRAEAKNIQYF
d_gene: TRBD2
j_gene: TRBJ2-4
v_gene: TRBV11-2
abundance: few

CDR3nt: TGTGCCAGCAGCCAAAATACAGGGGGCTCCGGGGAGCTGTTTTTT
CDR3aa: CASSQNTGGSGELFF
d_gene: TRBD1
j_gene: TRBJ2-2
v_gene: TRBV3-1
abundance: few

CDR3nt: TGTGCCAGCAGTTTATGGGAGAGGGGAGGGCCGGCTTTCTTT
CDR3aa: CASSLWERGGPAFF
d_gene: .
j_gene: TRBJ1-1
v_gene: TRBV28
abundance: .

CDR3nt: TGTGCCAGCAGCCCCGGTCTGGGTGCCTACAATGAGCAGTTCTTC
CDR3aa: CASSPGLGAYNEQFF
d_gene: .
j_gene: TRBJ2-1
v_gene: TRBV3-1
abundance: few

CDR3nt: TGTGCCAGCAGATGGGGGCAGGCTCGAGGAGGTGAGCAGTTCTTC
CDR3aa: CASRWGQARGGEQFF
d_gene: .
j_gene: TRBJ2-1
v_gene: TRBV2
abundance: .

CDR3nt: TGTGCCAGCAGCCTCCAGTCGTGGTCGGGCGAAAAACTGTTTTTT
CDR3aa: CASSLQSWSGEKLFF
d_gene: .
j_gene: TRBJ1-4
v_gene: TRBV11-2
abundance: few

CDR3nt: TGTGCCATCGGCCCTGGACTAGCGGGAGTGGAGTACTTC
CDR3aa: CAIGPGLAGVEYF
d_gene: TRBD2
j_gene: TRBJ2-7
v_gene: TRBV5-5
abundance: .

CDR3nt: TGTGCCACCAGTGATTTGGGGGGCCTGAGCTCCTACAATGAGCAGTTCTTC
CDR3aa: CATSDLGGLSSYNEQFF
d_gene: .
j_gene: TRBJ2-1
v_gene: TRBV24-1
abundance: few

CDR3nt: TGTGCCAGCAGCCCGGACAGCGTGAACACTGAAGCTTTCTTT
CDR3aa: CASSPDSVNTEAFF
d_gene: .
j_gene: TRBJ1-1
v_gene: TRBV12-3/TRBV12-4
abundance: .

CDR3nt: TGCGCCAGCAGCCCACATCCACGAGGGGGGACTAGGTCTAAAAACATTCAGTACTTC
CDR3aa: CASSPHPRGGTRSKNIQYF
d_gene: TRBD2
j_gene: TRBJ2-4
v_gene: TRBV4-1
abundance: few

CDR3nt: TGCAGTGCTATCCTCGAGGGCGGAAGGCAGTACTTC
CDR3aa: CSAILEGGRQYF
d_gene: .
j_gene: TRBJ2-7
v_gene: TRBV20-1
abundance: few

CDR3nt: TGCAGTGCTAGAGAGCGGGGCGCGGGCGGGCCCCAGCATTTT
CDR3aa: CSARERGAGGPQHF
d_gene: .
j_gene: TRBJ1-5
v_gene: TRBV20-1
abundance: few

CDR3nt: TGTGCCAGCAGCCAAAGGAGGCTCTCGAGCTCTGGAAACACCATATATTTT
CDR3aa: CASSQRRLSSSGNTIYF
d_gene: .
j_gene: TRBJ1-3
v_gene: TRBV3-1
abundance: few

CDR3nt: TGTGCCAGTAACGGGGTTCGAGGCTACACCTTC
CDR3aa: CASNGVRGYTF
d_gene: .
j_gene: TRBJ1-2
v_gene: TRBV19
abundance: few

CDR3nt: TGCGCCAGCAGCTTGCAAGCAGGGGACACTGAAGCTTTCTTT
CDR3aa: CASSLQAGDTEAFF
d_gene: .
j_gene: TRBJ1-1
v_gene: TRBV5-1
abundance: .

CDR3nt: TGTGCCAGCAGCCCTAGGACTGGGCACACAGATACGCAGTATTTT
CDR3aa: CASSPRTGHTDTQYF
d_gene: .
j_gene: TRBJ2-3
v_gene: TRBV5-8
abundance: .

CDR3nt: TGTGCCAGCAGTACCCCCGGGACTAGCGGGGGAAATACGCAGTATTTT
CDR3aa: CASSTPGTSGGNTQYF
d_gene: TRBD2
j_gene: TRBJ2-3
v_gene: TRBV6-1
abundance: few

CDR3nt: TGTGCCAGCATCCCTGGGTCCCCTCCACCTAATACGGATACGCAGTATTTT
CDR3aa: CASIPGSPPPNTDTQYF
d_gene: .
j_gene: TRBJ2-3
v_gene: TRBV3-1
abundance: many

CDR3nt: TGTGCCAGCAGTCCCCCGGGGGATGTTTTCGATGAGCAGTTCTTC
CDR3aa: CASSPPGDVFDEQFF
d_gene: .
j_gene: TRBJ2-1
v_gene: TRBV12-3/TRBV12-4
abundance: many